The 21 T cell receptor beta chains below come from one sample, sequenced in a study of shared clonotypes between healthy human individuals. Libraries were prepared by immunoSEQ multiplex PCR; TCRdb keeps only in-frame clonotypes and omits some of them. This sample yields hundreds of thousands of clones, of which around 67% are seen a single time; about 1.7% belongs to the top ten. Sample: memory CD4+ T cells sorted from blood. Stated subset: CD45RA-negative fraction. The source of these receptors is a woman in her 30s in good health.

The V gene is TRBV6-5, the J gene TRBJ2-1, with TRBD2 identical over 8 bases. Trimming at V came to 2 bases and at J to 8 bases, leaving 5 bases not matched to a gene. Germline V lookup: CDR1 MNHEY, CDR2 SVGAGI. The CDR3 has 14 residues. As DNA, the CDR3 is TGTGCCAGCAGTTACCCGGGACTAGGGGATGAGCAGTTCTTC. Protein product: CASSYPGLGDEQFF.

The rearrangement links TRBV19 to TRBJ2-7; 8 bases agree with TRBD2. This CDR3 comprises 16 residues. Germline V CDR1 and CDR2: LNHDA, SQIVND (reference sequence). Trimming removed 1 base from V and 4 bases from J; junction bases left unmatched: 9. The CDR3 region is CASSIVAGGAVYEQYF. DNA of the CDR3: TGTGCCAGTAGTATAGTGGCGGGGGGCGCGGTGTACGAGCAGTACTTC.

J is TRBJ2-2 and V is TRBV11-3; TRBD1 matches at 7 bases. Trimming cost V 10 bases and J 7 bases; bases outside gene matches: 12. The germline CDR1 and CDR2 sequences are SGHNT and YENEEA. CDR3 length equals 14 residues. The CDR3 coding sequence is TGTGCCACCGCCGGGACAGCCGGCGACGGGGAGCTGTTTTTT. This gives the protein CATAGTAGDGELFF. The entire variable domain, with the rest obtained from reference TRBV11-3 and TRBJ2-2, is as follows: EAGVVQSPRYKIIEKKQPVAFWCNPISGHNTLYWYLQNLGQGPELLIRYENEEAVDDSQLPKDRFSAERLKGVDSTLKIQPAELGDSAVYLCATAGTAGDGELFFGEGSRLTVL.

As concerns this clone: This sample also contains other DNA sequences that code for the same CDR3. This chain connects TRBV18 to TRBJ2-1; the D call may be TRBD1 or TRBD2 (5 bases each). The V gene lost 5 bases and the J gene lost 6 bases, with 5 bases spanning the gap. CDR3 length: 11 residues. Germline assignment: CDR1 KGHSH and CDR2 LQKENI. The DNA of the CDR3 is TGTGCCAGCTCAGGGGGCAATGAGCAGTTCTTC. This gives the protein CASSGGNEQFF.

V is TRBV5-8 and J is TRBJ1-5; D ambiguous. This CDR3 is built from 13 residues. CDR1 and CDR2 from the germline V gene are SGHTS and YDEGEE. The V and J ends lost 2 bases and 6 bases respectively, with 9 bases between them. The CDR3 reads CASSLEEVQPQHF. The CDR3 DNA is TGTGCCAGCAGCTTAGAGGAGGTTCAGCCCCAGCATTTT.

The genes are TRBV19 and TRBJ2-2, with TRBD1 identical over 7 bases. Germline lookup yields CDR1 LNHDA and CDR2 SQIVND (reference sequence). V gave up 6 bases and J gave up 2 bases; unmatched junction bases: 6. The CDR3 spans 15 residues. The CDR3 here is CASRGTAINTGELFF. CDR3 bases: TGTGCCAGTAGAGGGACAGCAATTAACACCGGGGAGCTGTTTTTT. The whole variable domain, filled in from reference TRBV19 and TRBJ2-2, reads DGGITQSPKYLFRKEGQNVTLSCEQNLNHDAMYWYRQDPGQGLRLIYYSQIVNDFQKGDIAEGYSVSREKKESFPLTVTSAQKNPTAFYLCASRGTAINTGELFFGEGSRLTVL.

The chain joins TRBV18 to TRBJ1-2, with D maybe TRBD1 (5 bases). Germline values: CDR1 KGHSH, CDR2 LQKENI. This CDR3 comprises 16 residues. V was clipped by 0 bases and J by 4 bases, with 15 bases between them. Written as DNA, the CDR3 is TGTGCCAGCTCACCACCGAATGGAGGGGAAATCTATGGCTACACCTTC. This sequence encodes CASSPPNGGEIYGYTF. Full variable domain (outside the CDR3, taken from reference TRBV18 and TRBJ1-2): NAGVMQNPRHLVRRRGQEARLRCSPMKGHSHVYWYRQLPEEGLKFMVYLQKENIIDESGMPKERFSAEFPKEGPSILRIQQVVRGDSAAYFCASSPPNGGEIYGYTFGSGTRLTVV.

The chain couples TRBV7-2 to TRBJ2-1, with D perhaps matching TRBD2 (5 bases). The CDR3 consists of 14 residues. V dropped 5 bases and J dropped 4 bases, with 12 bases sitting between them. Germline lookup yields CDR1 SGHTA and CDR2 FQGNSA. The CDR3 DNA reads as TGTGCCAGCAGCCTTAGGACTGCTTACAATGAGCAGTTCTTC. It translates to CASSLRTAYNEQFF.

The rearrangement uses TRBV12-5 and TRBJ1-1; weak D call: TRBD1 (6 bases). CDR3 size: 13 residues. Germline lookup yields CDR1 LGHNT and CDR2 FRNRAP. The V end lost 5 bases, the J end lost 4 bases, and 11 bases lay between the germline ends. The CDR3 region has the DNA TGTGCTAGTGGTGCAGGGGCGGGCACTGAAGCTTTCTTT. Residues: CASGAGAGTEAFF.

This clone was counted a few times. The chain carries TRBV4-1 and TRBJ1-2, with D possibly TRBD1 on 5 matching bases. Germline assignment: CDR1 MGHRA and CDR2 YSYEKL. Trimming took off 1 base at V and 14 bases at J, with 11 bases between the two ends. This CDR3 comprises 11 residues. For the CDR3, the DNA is TGCGCCAGCAGCCAAGTGGGGCCTCTTACCTTC. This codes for CASSQVGPLTF.

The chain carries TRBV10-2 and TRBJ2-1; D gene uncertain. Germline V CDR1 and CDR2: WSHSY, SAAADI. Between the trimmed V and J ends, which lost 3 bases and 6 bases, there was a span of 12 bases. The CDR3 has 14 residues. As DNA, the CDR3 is TGCGCCAGCAGTGATCCCGGGCCTATCAATGAGCAGTTCTTC. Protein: CASSDPGPINEQFF.

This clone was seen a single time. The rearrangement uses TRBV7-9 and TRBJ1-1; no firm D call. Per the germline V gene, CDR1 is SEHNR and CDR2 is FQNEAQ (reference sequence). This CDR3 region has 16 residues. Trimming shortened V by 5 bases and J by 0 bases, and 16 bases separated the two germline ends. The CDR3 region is CASSRWAGPMNTEAFF. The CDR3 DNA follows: TGTGCCAGCAGCCGATGGGCCGGACCGATGAACACTGAAGCTTTCTTT.

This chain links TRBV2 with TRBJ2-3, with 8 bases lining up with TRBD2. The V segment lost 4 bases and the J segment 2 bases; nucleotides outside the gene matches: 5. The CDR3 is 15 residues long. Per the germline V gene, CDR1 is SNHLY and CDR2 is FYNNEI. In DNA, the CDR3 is TGTGCCAGCAGTGGATCTAGCGGGTTCACAGATACGCAGTATTTT. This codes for CASSGSSGFTDTQYF. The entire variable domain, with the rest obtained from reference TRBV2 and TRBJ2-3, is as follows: EPEVTQTPSHQVTQMGQEVILRCVPISNHLYFYWYRQILGQKVEFLVSFYNNEISEKSEIFDDQFSVERPDGSNFTLKIRSTKLEDSAMYFCASSGSSGFTDTQYFGPGTRLTVL.

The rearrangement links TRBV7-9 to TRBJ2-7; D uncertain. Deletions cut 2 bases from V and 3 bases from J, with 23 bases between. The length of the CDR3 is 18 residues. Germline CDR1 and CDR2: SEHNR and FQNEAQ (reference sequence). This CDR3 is CASSLWAGSASKFYEQYF. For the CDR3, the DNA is TGTGCCAGCAGCTTATGGGCAGGCAGTGCGTCAAAATTCTACGAGCAGTACTTC.

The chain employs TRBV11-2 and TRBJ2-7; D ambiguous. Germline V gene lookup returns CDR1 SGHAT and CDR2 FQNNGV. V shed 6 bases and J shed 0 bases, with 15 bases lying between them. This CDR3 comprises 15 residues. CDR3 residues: CASSKVPLSSYEQYF. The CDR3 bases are TGTGCCAGCAGTAAAGTACCCCTTAGCTCCTACGAGCAGTACTTC.

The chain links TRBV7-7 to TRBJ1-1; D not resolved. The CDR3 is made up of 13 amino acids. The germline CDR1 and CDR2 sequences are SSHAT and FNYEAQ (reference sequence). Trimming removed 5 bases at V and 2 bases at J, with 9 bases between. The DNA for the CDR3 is TGTGCCAGCAGCCAGGCCGAAAACACTGAAGCTTTCTTT. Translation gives CASSQAENTEAFF.

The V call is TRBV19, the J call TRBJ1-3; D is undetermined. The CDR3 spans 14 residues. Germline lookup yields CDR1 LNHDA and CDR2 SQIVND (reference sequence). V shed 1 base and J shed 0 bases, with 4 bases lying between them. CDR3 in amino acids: CASSIGSSGNTIYF. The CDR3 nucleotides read TGTGCCAGTAGTATAGGAAGCTCTGGAAACACCATATATTTT.

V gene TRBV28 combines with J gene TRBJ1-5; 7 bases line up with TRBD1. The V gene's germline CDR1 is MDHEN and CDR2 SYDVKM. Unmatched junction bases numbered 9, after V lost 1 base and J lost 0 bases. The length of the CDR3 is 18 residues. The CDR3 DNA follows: TGTGCCAGCAGTTTATCCCGCCCGGGACAGTTTAGCAATCAGCCCCAGCATTTT. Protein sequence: CASSLSRPGQFSNQPQHF. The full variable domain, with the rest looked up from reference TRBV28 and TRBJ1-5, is DVKVTQSSRYLVKRTGEKVFLECVQDMDHENMFWYRQDPGLGLRLIYFSYDVKMKEKGDIPEGYSVSREKKERFSLILESASTNQTSMYLCASSLSRPGQFSNQPQHFGDGTRLSIL.

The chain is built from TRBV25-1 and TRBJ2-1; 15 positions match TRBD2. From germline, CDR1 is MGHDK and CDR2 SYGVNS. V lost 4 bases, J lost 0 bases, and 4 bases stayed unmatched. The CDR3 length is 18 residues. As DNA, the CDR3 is TGTGCCAGCAGTGGGGGACTAGCGGGAGGATCCTCCTACAATGAGCAGTTCTTC. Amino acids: CASSGGLAGGSSYNEQFF.

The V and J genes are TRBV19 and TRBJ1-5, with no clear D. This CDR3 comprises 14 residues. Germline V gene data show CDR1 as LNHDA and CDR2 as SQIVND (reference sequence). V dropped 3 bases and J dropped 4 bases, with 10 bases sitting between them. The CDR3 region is CASSIMGTNQPQHF. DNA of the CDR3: TGTGCCAGTAGTATTATGGGAACTAATCAGCCCCAGCATTTT.

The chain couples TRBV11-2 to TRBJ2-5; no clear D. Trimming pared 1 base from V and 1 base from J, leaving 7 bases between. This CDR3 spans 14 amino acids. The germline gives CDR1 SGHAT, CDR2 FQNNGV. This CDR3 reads CASSLGASQETQYF. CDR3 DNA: TGTGCCAGCAGCTTAGGGGCCAGCCAAGAGACCCAGTACTTC.